This record concerns one TCR beta chain sequence. It was CD45RO-negative cells, positively selected for CCR7, that made up naive CD8 cells, with terminally differentiated effector memory CD45RA+ cells excluded. This entry belongs to a study of shared clonotypes between healthy human individuals. Clones were read by immunoSEQ multiplex PCR, and TCRdb kept only the in-frame ones, dropping some. The sample carries roughly 2.1 million clones, 85% to 95% recorded once. With 8 bases clipped from V and 0 bases from J, the junction kept 9 bases outside the gene matches. The CDR3 is 15 residues long. Germline CDR1 SEHNR, CDR2 FQNEAQ (reference sequence).

The TCR sequence derives from a man aged 18 to 29 in good health. Some clones in this sample may be carry-over from other donors' samples. The sample taken for sequencing was naive CD8+ T cells from PBMCs. The rearrangement links TRBV7-9 to TRBJ1-2; 7 bases line up with TRBD1. This chain's CDR3 is CASSRDSSSNYGYTF. The CDR3 DNA is TGTGCCAGCTCACGGGACAGCTCTTCTAACTATGGCTACACCTTC.